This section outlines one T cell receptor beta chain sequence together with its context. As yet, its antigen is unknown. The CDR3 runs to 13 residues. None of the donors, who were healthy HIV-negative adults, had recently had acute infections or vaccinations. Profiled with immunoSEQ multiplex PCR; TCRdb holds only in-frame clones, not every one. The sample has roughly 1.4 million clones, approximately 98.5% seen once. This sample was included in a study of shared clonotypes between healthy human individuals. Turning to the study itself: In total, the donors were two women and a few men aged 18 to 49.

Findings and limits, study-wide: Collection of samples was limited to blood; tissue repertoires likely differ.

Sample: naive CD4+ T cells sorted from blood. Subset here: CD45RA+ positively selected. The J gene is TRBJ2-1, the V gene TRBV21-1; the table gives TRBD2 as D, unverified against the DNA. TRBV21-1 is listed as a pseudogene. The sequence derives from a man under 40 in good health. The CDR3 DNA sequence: TGTGCCAGCAGCCCCCGACTAGCGGGTGAGCAGTTCTTC. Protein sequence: CASSPRLAGEQFF.